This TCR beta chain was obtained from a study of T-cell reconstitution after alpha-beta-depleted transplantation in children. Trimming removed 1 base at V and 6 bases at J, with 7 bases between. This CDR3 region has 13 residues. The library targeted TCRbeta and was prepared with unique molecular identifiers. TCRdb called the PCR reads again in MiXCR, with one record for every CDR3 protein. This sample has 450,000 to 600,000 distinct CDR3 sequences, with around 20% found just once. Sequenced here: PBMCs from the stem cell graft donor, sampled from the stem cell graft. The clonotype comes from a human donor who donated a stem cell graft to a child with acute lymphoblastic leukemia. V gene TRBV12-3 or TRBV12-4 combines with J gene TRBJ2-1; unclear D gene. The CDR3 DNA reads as TGTGCCAGCAGTTTAGGAATCGGCAATGAGCAGTTCTTC. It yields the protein CASSLGIGNEQFF.